This T cell receptor (beta chain) appears in the sequencing data of a study of T-cell memory formation after mild COVID-19. Study as a whole: Among the donors, TCR clusters were largely specific to each donor.

CDR1 is LNHDA and CDR2 is SQIVND in the germline V gene (reference sequence). Trimming pared 4 bases from V and 2 bases from J, leaving 9 bases between. The CDR3 loop spans 13 amino acids. MiXCR was run by TCRdb on the 5' RACE reads, yielding one entry per CDR3 protein. The data hold fewer than 250,000 distinct CDR3 sequences, with roughly 30% observed a single time. The chain recombines TRBV19 with TRBJ2-7, with TRBD1 as a possible D gene (6 bases). The receptor comes from an adult woman who had mild COVID-19 (a few samples of this study predate the infection). Cell type and time point are not known. Sequencing input: PBMCs or a T cell subset sorted from them (not recorded which). The chain's CDR3 is CASSRQGPYEQYF. In DNA, the CDR3 is TGTGCCAGTAGTAGGCAGGGGCCCTACGAGCAGTACTTC. Variable domain in full (rest from reference TRBV19 and TRBJ2-7): DGGITQSPKYLFRKEGQNVTLSCEQNLNHDAMYWYRQDPGQGLRLIYYSQIVNDFQKGDIAEGYSVSREKKESFPLTVTSAQKNPTAFYLCASSRQGPYEQYFGPGTRLTVT.